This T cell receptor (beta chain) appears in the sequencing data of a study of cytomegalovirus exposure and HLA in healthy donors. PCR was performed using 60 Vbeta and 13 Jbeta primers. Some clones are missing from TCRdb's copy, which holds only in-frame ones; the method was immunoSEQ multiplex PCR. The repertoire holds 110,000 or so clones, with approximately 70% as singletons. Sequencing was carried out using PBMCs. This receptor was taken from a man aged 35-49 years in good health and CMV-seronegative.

Here the CDR3 reads CASSPYPLLNSPLHF. The CDR3 DNA sequence: TGTGCCAGCAGTCCCTACCCGTTACTAAATTCACCCCTCCACTTT. The chain has TRBV6-1 and TRBJ1-6; D unresolved. The CDR3 contains 15 residues. Trimming pared 5 bases from V and 7 bases from J, leaving 15 bases between. CDR1 MNHNS and CDR2 SASEGT come from the germline V gene.